This record looks at one T cell receptor beta chain sequence and its context. These data originate in a study of cytomegalovirus exposure and HLA in healthy donors. PCR primers comprised 60 Vbeta and 13 Jbeta primers. The method was immunoSEQ multiplex PCR; TCRdb's version includes in-frame clones alone and lacks a portion of them. The sample carries about 140,000 clones, almost 85% recorded once. This CDR3 region has 14 residues. The V gene lost 6 bases and the J gene lost 4 bases, with 15 bases spanning the gap. Germline assignment: CDR1 MDHEN and CDR2 SYDVKM. The specimen sequenced was PBMCs. This TCR derives from an older woman in good health and CMV-seropositive. The chain is built from TRBV28 and TRBJ1-1; D is possibly TRBD1 (6 bases). CDR3 amino acids: CASSPAGAGTEAFF. CDR3 nucleotide sequence: TGTGCCAGCAGCCCGGCGGGGGCAGGCACTGAAGCTTTCTTT.